The subject of this entry is one TCR beta chain. The antigen is not known. Germline values: CDR1 SGHDT, CDR2 YYEEEE. This CDR3 is 16 amino acids long. V was trimmed by 4 bases and J by 0 bases, leaving 11 bases between them. PCR used 60 Vbeta primers and 13 Jbeta primers. Some clones are missing from TCRdb's copy, which holds only in-frame ones; the method was immunoSEQ multiplex PCR. The sample has roughly 190,000 clones, around 82% seen once. The data were obtained in a study of cytomegalovirus exposure and HLA in healthy donors. Study-wide findings and caveats: The classifier, whose performance was assessed in both the original and validation cohorts, reportedly diagnosed cytomegalovirus status with high specificity and sensitivity.

Sequenced material: PBMCs. This TCR was sampled from a man aged 35-49 years in good health and CMV-seropositive. V gene TRBV5-6 combines with J gene TRBJ2-6, with D perhaps TRBD1 (5 bases). For the CDR3, the DNA is TGTGCCAGCAGCACACAGGTTAGCTCTGGGGCCAACGTCCTGACTTTC. It is translated as CASSTQVSSGANVLTF.